This T cell receptor (beta chain) was sequenced during a study of regulatory T cells in long-lasting Graves disease. Broader study findings: Patients whose Graves' disease persisted exhibited lower TCR diversity than those newly diagnosed. Newly diagnosed patients shared around 910 public clonotypes; persistent patients shared approximately 2,700.

Per the germline V gene, CDR1 is GTSNPN and CDR2 is SVGIG (reference sequence). CDR3 size: 13 residues. Trimming shortened V by 3 bases and J by 4 bases, and 12 bases separated the two germline ends. CDR3 regions were amplified by Arm-PCR using iRepertoire HTBI primers to build TCR beta libraries. TCRdb called the multiplex PCR reads again in MiXCR, with one record for every CDR3 protein. This sample has about 460,000 distinct CDR3 sequences; 12% to 15% occur once, and the top ten carry 17%. Documented time point: newly diagnosed GD, antithyroid drugs for less than 3 months. Scientists built the TCR library using RNA that was extracted from PBMCs. This clonotype was seen a handful of times. Antigen: not known. This same sample was also taken into another study, of T cells in Graves' hyperthyroidism and ophthalmopathy. This second study says: Among the patients, aged 18 to 65, hyperthyroidism was newly diagnosed and had lasted under 2 months. Initially, a first-round RT-PCR of the TCR CDR3 employed the HTBI primer set.

The sample consisted of peripheral blood mononuclear cells (PBMCs), taken at new diagnosis, from a patient treated with antithyroid drugs. The origin of this receptor is a woman in her fifties or sixties with Graves disease. The J gene is TRBJ1-2, the V gene TRBV30; D may be TRBD1 (5 bases). CDR3 amino acids: CAWSWGVSYGYTF. CDR3 nucleotides: TGTGCCTGGAGCTGGGGGGTCAGCTATGGCTACACCTTC.